This T cell receptor (beta chain) came from a study of regulatory T cells in long-lasting Graves disease. Study results and limitations: Shared public clonotypes totalled fewer than 3,000 in persistent patients, compared with 966 in new patients.

Time point indicated: newly diagnosed GD, antithyroid drugs for less than 3 months. From RNA extracted from PBMCs, the TCR library was made. According to the study, TCR beta libraries were built with iRepertoire HTBI primers and CDR3-region Arm-PCR. TCRdb recomputed calls from the multiplex PCR reads with MiXCR, one row per CDR3 protein. The table lists a few hundred thousand distinct CDR3 sequences, roughly 12% of them singletons, with approximately 20% in the top ten. This CDR3 contains 15 residues. The V gene end was trimmed by 1 base and the J gene end by 8 bases; junction bases not matched to a gene: 11. Per germline, CDR1 GTSNPN and CDR2 SVGIG (reference sequence). As concerns this clonotype: Antigen unknown.

These same records also appear under a second study, on T cells in Graves' hyperthyroidism and ophthalmopathy. That study reports: Most thyroid clonotypes that were expanded above 0.001 also turned up in blood.

Sample: peripheral blood mononuclear cells (PBMCs), taken at new diagnosis, from a patient treated with antithyroid drugs. The chain employs TRBV30 and TRBJ1-2, with 9 bases identical to TRBD1. The clonotype comes from a woman between 18 and 29 years old with Graves disease. CDR3 bases: TGTGCCTGGAGTGACCGGGACAGGGTCGTCGGCGGCTACACCTTC. It is translated as CAWSDRDRVVGGYTF.